The 15 T cell receptor beta chains reported below all come from one sample, sequenced in a study of patients and donors after allogeneic stem cell transplantation. TCRdb redid the calling of the RT-PCR reads with MiXCR, one entry per CDR3 protein. The sample carries about a million distinct CDR3 sequences, roughly 18% recorded once. Sequencing was carried out using blood, either unsorted or a sorted T cell fraction (not recorded which). These receptors were collected from a human donor who was either an allogeneic HSCT recipient or a stem cell or donor lymphocyte infusion donor (not recorded which). It is not recorded whose cells these are; they may come from a transplant donor.

This clonotype was found a few times. The V call is TRBV11-2, the J call TRBJ2-4; D could derive from TRBD1 or TRBD2 (5 bases each). V was shortened by 4 bases and J by 5 bases, with 27 bases between the two germline ends. CDR3 length: 19 amino acids. CDR1 and CDR2 (germline): SGHAT, FQNNGV. The CDR3 reads CASSSSRDHRRVWQNIQYF. CDR3 sequence (DNA): TGTGCCAGCAGCTCATCCCGGGACCACCGGCGGGTATGGCAAAACATTCAGTACTTC.

This clonotype came up a few times. The rearrangement uses TRBV12-3 or TRBV12-4 and TRBJ1-5; D is uncertain. The germline V and J ends were trimmed by 2 bases and 6 bases, with 8 bases remaining between them. This CDR3 region has 13 residues. The CDR3 region has the DNA TGTGCCAGCAGTTTAACTGGGAGTCAGCCCCAGCATTTT. It codes for CASSLTGSQPQHF.

This clonotype was seen repeatedly, ten times or more. This chain uses TRBV4-3 with TRBJ1-2, with D unresolved. This CDR3 comprises 13 residues. CDR1 is LGHNA, CDR2 YSLEER, per germline. Trimming pared 0 bases from V and 7 bases from J, leaving 9 bases between. The CDR3 reads CASSQETGGGYTF. The CDR3 DNA is TGCGCCAGCAGCCAAGAGACCGGCGGTGGCTACACCTTC.

V and J are TRBV24-1 and TRBJ1-5, with TRBD1 matching over 11 bases. Germline V gene sequence: CDR1 KGHDR, CDR2 SFDVKD. With 5 bases clipped from V and 6 bases from J, the junction kept 11 bases outside the gene matches. CDR3 length: 17 amino acids. The CDR3 DNA reads TGTGCCACCAGTGCGAGCGGCGGGACAGGGGGACCTCAGCCCCAGCATTTT. This codes for CATSASGGTGGPQPQHF.

In this sample, this clonotype turned up a few times. CDR3 in DNA: TGTGCCAGCAGTTTAGGGACAGGGGGCTGGAAAGCTTTCTTT. Residues: CASSLGTGGWKAFF. This chain links TRBV27 with TRBJ1-1, with 12 bases fitting TRBD1. With V trimmed by 2 bases and J by 9 bases, 4 bases remained unmatched. Germline lookup yields CDR1 MNHEY and CDR2 SMNVEV (reference sequence). The CDR3 is 14 residues long.

This clonotype was picked up a small number of times. The rearrangement joins TRBV7-2 to TRBJ1-3; no definite D call. V lost 2 bases to trimming and J lost 4 bases, with 12 bases between them. The CDR3 runs to 15 residues. Looked up from germline, CDR1 is SGHTA and CDR2 is FQGNSA. The CDR3: CASSLPDPGGNTIYF. CDR3 bases: TGTGCCAGCAGCTTACCGGACCCGGGAGGAAACACCATATATTTT.

V usage is TRBV11-2 and J usage is TRBJ2-1; tentatively, D is TRBD2 (6 bases). Germline V gene lookup returns CDR1 SGHAT and CDR2 FQNNGV. Trimming removed 4 bases at V and 3 bases at J, with 16 bases between. The CDR3 has 16 residues. DNA of the CDR3: TGTGCCAGCAGCTCAGGAATAGCGGCCCTCTACAATGAGCAGTTCTTC. The encoded protein is CASSSGIAALYNEQFF. Using reference TRBV11-2 and TRBJ2-1 for the parts outside the CDR3, the full variable domain is EAGVAQSPRYKIIEKRQSVAFWCNPISGHATLYWYQQILGQGPKLLIQFQNNGVVDDSQLPKDRFSAERLKGVDSTLKIQPAKLEDSAVYLCASSSGIAALYNEQFFGPGTRLTVL.

The V and J genes are TRBV2 and TRBJ2-7, with 7 bases aligning to TRBD1. Germline-derived CDR1 and CDR2 are SNHLY and FYNNEI. This CDR3 has 14 amino acids. V was pared by 7 bases and J by 3 bases, with 9 bases of the junction left unmatched. The CDR3, as DNA: TGTGCCAGCACCCAAGGAGACAGGGTCTACGAGCAGTACTTC. Its translation: CASTQGDRVYEQYF.

In this sample, this clonotype turned up once. V gene TRBV28 combines with J gene TRBJ1-4; D unclear. The CDR3 sequence is 15 residues long. Germline CDR1 MDHEN, CDR2 SYDVKM. Trimming shortened V by 6 bases and J by 5 bases, and 16 bases separated the two germline ends. CDR3 nucleotides: TGTGCCAGCAGCTACCCCTCGTTGTTAAATGAAAAACTGTTTTTT. It codes for CASSYPSLLNEKLFF. The full variable domain, its missing parts supplied by reference TRBV28 and TRBJ1-4, is DVKVTQSSRYLVKRTGEKVFLECVQDMDHENMFWYRQDPGLGLRLIYFSYDVKMKEKGDIPEGYSVSREKKERFSLILESASTNQTSMYLCASSYPSLLNEKLFFGSGTQLSVL.

The V and J genes are TRBV20-1 and TRBJ1-4; D remains unclear. The CDR3 length is 13 residues. The germline gives CDR1 DFQATT, CDR2 SNEGSKA (reference sequence). Trimming removed 2 bases from V and 5 bases from J, with 9 bases in between. The CDR3 sequence is CSARWTQNEKLFF. CDR3 DNA: TGCAGTGCTAGATGGACTCAAAATGAAAAACTGTTTTTT.

This clonotype has more than one count but fewer than ten. The gene calls are TRBV5-1 and TRBJ2-7, with 7 positions matching TRBD2. This CDR3 contains 15 residues. The J segment lost 4 bases and the V segment lost 4 bases, leaving 11 bases of the junction unmatched. CDR1 and CDR2 (germline): SGHRS, YFSETQ. The CDR3 DNA is TGCGCCAGCAGCGATAGCGGGCCCGGCCCGTACGAGCAGTACTTC. It encodes CASSDSGPGPYEQYF.

The genes are TRBV2 and TRBJ2-7; 12 bases align to TRBD1. Germline V gene data show CDR1 as SNHLY and CDR2 as FYNNEI. The CDR3 runs to 15 residues. The junction had 6 bases not matched to a gene; V was cut back by 7 bases and J by 2 bases. The CDR3 reads CASIPGTGGAYEQYF. CDR3 coding DNA: TGTGCCAGCATCCCCGGGACAGGGGGCGCCTACGAGCAGTACTTC.

The chain is built from TRBV20-1 and TRBJ2-7; D possibly corresponds to TRBD2 (6 bases). Germline lookup yields CDR1 DFQATT and CDR2 SNEGSKA (reference sequence). V gave up 7 bases and J gave up 4 bases, with 20 bases separating them. The CDR3 loop spans 14 amino acids. The CDR3 DNA reads as TGCAGTGGGGGGGTTACGGGAAACCAGTACGAGCAGTACTTC. It is translated as CSGGVTGNQYEQYF.

This clonotype appeared a few times. This sequence joins TRBV7-9 and TRBJ2-1; 9 nucleotides line up with TRBD2. Germline V CDR1 and CDR2: SEHNR, FQNEAQ (reference sequence). This CDR3 contains 16 residues. Losses at the gene ends were 0 bases for V and 10 bases for J; bases not matched to a gene: 10. In nucleotides, the CDR3 is TGTGCCAGCAGCTTAGCGAGAGTAGCGGGGGTTCGGGAGCAGTTCTTC. This sequence encodes CASSLARVAGVREQFF.

The chain has TRBV20-1 and TRBJ2-7; 8 bases align to TRBD2. The CDR3 consists of 15 residues. The J segment lost 2 bases and the V segment lost 0 bases, leaving 6 bases of the junction unmatched. CDR1 is DFQATT, CDR2 SNEGSKA, per germline (reference sequence). CDR3 nucleotides: TGCAGTGCTAGAGATCAGCGGGAGTCCGCCTACGAGCAGTACTTC. Amino acids: CSARDQRESAYEQYF.